What follows describes a single T cell receptor (beta chain). Antigen specificity is unknown. The study ran its PCR with 60 Vbeta and 13 Jbeta primers. TCRdb keeps only in-frame clones here, not all; method: immunoSEQ multiplex PCR. The sample yields over 25,000 clones, of which the top ten take up roughly 0.7%. The data were taken from a study of cytomegalovirus exposure and HLA in healthy donors. Overall study results and limits: The authors enumerated 164 TCR beta chains as linked to cytomegalovirus. Analysis performed later found around 15,000 TCR beta sequences associated with HLA alleles at 0.05 false discovery rate.

Germline CDR1 reads SNHLY; CDR2 reads FYNNEI. Deletions cut 8 bases from V and 7 bases from J, with 20 bases between. The CDR3 runs 15 residues. This receptor was taken from a man aged 25-40 years in good health and CMV-seronegative. The sequenced material came from PBMCs. The chain employs TRBV2 and TRBJ1-4; D unresolved. The CDR3 DNA reads TGTGCCAGCTGCCGGAGCGGGCGCTGGGGTGAAAAACTGTTTTTT. This sequence encodes CASCRSGRWGEKLFF. The full variable domain, with the rest looked up from reference TRBV2 and TRBJ1-4, is EPEVTQTPSHQVTQMGQEVILRCVPISNHLYFYWYRQILGQKVEFLVSFYNNEISEKSEIFDDQFSVERPDGSNFTLKIRSTKLEDSAMYFCASCRSGRWGEKLFFGSGTQLSVL.